Listed here are 14 T cell receptor beta chains from one sample, sequenced in a study of T cell responses to AZD1222 COVID-19 vaccine (dated by TCRdb to about 2021). Receptor amplification or capture employed the immunoSEQ multiplex PCR assay. TCRdb took over this immuneACCESS table, retaining in-frame rearrangements with V and J assigned. Such tables are incomplete; in checked studies, under half of the missing clones stem from an unresolved V gene, and the remainder is unexplained. This sample holds 80,000 or so clones; 75% to 90% were observed only once. The top ten constitute around 5.8% of the sample. The sample's time point label, in plain terms: baseline before first vaccination. Sequences were derived from peripheral blood, sampled on day 0 of AZD1222 vaccination. These receptors came from an adult in good health.

The chain is built from TRBV2 and TRBJ1-5, with D tentatively TRBD1 (5 bases). The V end was cut by 4 bases, the J end by 0 bases, with 16 bases between. The CDR3 loop spans 17 amino acids. Germline CDR1 reads SNHLY; CDR2 reads FYNNEI. Here the CDR3 reads CASSAGTHVNSNQPQHF. CDR3 in DNA: TGTGCCAGCAGTGCCGGGACTCACGTTAATAGCAATCAGCCCCAGCATTTT. Full variable domain (rest looked up from reference TRBV2 and TRBJ1-5): EPEVTQTPSHQVTQMGQEVILRCVPISNHLYFYWYRQILGQKVEFLVSFYNNEISEKSEIFDDQFSVERPDGSNFTLKIRSTKLEDSAMYFCASSAGTHVNSNQPQHFGDGTRLSIL.

The CDR3 sequence: CSVPGTGSYGYTF. The CDR3 bases are TGCAGCGTCCCCGGGACAGGCAGCTATGGCTACACCTTC. This chain joins TRBV29-1 and TRBJ1-2, with 8 bases that match TRBD1. The germline gives CDR1 SQVTM, CDR2 ANQGSEA. The CDR3 spans 13 residues. Trimming removed 6 bases from V and 4 bases from J; junction bases left unmatched: 7.

This rearrangement joins TRBV27 to TRBJ2-1; D could derive from TRBD1 or TRBD2 (6 bases each). The V gene lost 7 bases and the J gene lost 3 bases, with 22 bases spanning the gap. This CDR3 comprises 17 residues. Germline V gives CDR1 MNHEY, CDR2 SMNVEV (reference sequence). The CDR3 reads CASKSGLGGLYYNEQFF. The CDR3 DNA reads as TGTGCCAGCAAATCCGGGCTCGGGGGCCTTTACTACAATGAGCAGTTCTTC.

The V call is TRBV7-6, the J call TRBJ1-1, with 10 bases matching TRBD1. The CDR3 length is 15 residues. The germline V gene has CDR1 SGHVS and CDR2 FNYEAQ. The junction had 5 bases not matched to a gene; V was cut back by 5 bases and J by 2 bases. The CDR3, as DNA: TGTGCCAGCAGCCCCGGGACAGGGGACAACACTGAAGCTTTCTTT. It translates to CASSPGTGDNTEAFF.

The J gene is TRBJ1-4, the V gene TRBV3-1 (or the pseudogene TRBV3-2); TRBD1 matches 7 bases. The CDR3 contains 14 residues. The junction had 10 bases not matched to a gene; V was cut back by 6 bases and J by 9 bases. CDR1 LGHDT and CDR2 YNNKEL come from the germline V gene (reference sequence). In DNA, the CDR3 is TGTGCCAGCAGGTCGGGACAGATTCCCCAAAAACTGTTTTTT. This sequence encodes CASRSGQIPQKLFF.

The chain combines TRBV6-5 with TRBJ1-2; a possible D gene is TRBD1 (5 bases). This CDR3 is 11 amino acids long. Germline lookup yields CDR1 MNHEY and CDR2 SVGAGI. The germline V and J ends were trimmed by 7 bases and 4 bases, with 7 bases remaining between them. The CDR3 loop is CASTDSYGYTF. The CDR3 nucleotides read TGTGCCAGCACCGACAGCTATGGCTACACCTTC.

The chain employs TRBV29-1 and TRBJ1-2; TRBD1 agrees at 8 bases. Germline V gene sequence: CDR1 SQVTM, CDR2 ANQGSEA. The V gene end was trimmed by 4 bases and the J gene end by 9 bases; junction bases not matched to a gene: 7. This CDR3 is 12 amino acids long. The CDR3 DNA sequence: TGCAGCGTTGGGCAGGGGGCTTTTAGCTACACCTTC. Translated, it gives CSVGQGAFSYTF.

This clone has a handful of counts. This chain connects TRBV7-9 to TRBJ1-1; no definite D call. The germline V and J ends were trimmed by 4 bases and 6 bases, with 12 bases remaining between them. The germline V gene encodes CDR1 SEHNR and CDR2 FQNEAQ (reference sequence). CDR3 length: 13 residues. The CDR3 loop reads CASSSVGQAEAFF. The CDR3 nucleotides are TGTGCCAGCAGCTCCGTTGGCCAGGCTGAAGCTTTCTTT. Full variable domain (missing parts from reference TRBV7-9 and TRBJ1-1): DTGVSQNPRHKITKRGQNVTFRCDPISEHNRLYWYRQTLGQGPEFLTYFQNEAQLEKSRLLSDRFSAERPKGSFSTLEIQRTEQGDSAMYLCASSSVGQAEAFFGQGTRLTVV.

This clone has only a few counts. This chain links TRBV19 with TRBJ1-2; the match to TRBD1 covers 7 bases. Germline CDR1 is LNHDA and CDR2 is SQIVND (reference sequence). V trimming: 7 bases; J trimming: 1 base; junction bases outside the gene matches: 6. The CDR3 covers 14 residues. CDR3 residues: CASNPGQLNYGYTF. CDR3 sequence (DNA): TGTGCCAGTAACCCGGGACAGCTTAACTATGGCTACACCTTC. The variable domain in full, with the rest retrieved from reference TRBV19 and TRBJ1-2, is DGGITQSPKYLFRKEGQNVTLSCEQNLNHDAMYWYRQDPGQGLRLIYYSQIVNDFQKGDIAEGYSVSREKKESFPLTVTSAQKNPTAFYLCASNPGQLNYGYTFGSGTRLTVV.

The rearrangement uses TRBV11-2 and TRBJ2-2; D is unresolved. The CDR3 runs to 15 residues. V was trimmed by 7 bases and J by 9 bases, leaving 21 bases between them. Looked up from germline, CDR1 is SGHAT and CDR2 is FQNNGV. The CDR3 nucleotides are TGTGCCAGCACCGATGAAACTGGTTCGGGCAGGGAGCTGTTTTTT. Protein sequence: CASTDETGSGRELFF.

This clone was observed once. The genes are TRBV9 and TRBJ2-4; TRBD1 agrees at 12 bases. Germline V gene sequence: CDR1 SGDLS, CDR2 YYNGEE. V was clipped by 1 base and J by 4 bases; unmatched bases: 3. This CDR3 is 16 amino acids long. CDR3 coding DNA: TGTGCCAGCAGCGTACGGGACAGGGGGCTAAAAAACATTCAGTACTTC. Its translation is CASSVRDRGLKNIQYF.

The chain couples TRBV19 to TRBJ1-1, with unresolved D. The CDR3 is 13 amino acids. V lost 6 bases to trimming and J lost 5 bases, with 13 bases between them. CDR1 and CDR2 (germline): LNHDA, SQIVND (reference sequence). The CDR3 here is CASRKTGVTEAFF. The CDR3 nucleotides read TGTGCCAGTAGGAAGACCGGGGTTACTGAAGCTTTCTTT.

The chain has TRBV15 and TRBJ2-1, with D uncertain. The V end lost 0 bases, the J end lost 6 bases, and 12 bases lay between the germline ends. This CDR3 spans 15 amino acids. The germline CDR1 and CDR2 sequences are LNHNV and YYDKDF (reference sequence). The CDR3 region has the DNA TGTGCCACCAGCAGAGATGGGCAGCATTCCAATGAGCAGTTCTTC. This gives the protein CATSRDGQHSNEQFF.

J is TRBJ1-4 and V is TRBV4-1; the D is unclear. The germline V gene encodes CDR1 MGHRA and CDR2 YSYEKL. There are 14 residues in the CDR3. Trimming cost V 3 bases and J 6 bases, with 11 bases left between them. The CDR3 DNA sequence: TGCGCCAGCAGCCATACGGCCAATGATGAAAAACTGTTTTTT. This gives the protein CASSHTANDEKLFF.